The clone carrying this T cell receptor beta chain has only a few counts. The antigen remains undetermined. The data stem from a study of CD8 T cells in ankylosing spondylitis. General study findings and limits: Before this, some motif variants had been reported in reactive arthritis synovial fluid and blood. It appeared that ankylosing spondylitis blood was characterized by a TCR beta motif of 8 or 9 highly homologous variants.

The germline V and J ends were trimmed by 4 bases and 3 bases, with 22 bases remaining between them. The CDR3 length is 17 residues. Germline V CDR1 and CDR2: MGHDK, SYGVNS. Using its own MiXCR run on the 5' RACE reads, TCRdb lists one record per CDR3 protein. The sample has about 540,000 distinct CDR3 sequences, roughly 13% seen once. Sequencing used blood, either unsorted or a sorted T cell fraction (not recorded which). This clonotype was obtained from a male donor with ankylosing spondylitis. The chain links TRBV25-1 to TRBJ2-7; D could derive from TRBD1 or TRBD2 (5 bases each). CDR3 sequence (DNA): TGTGCCAGCAGTGGGGACCGCAAAGCCGGGTTTCGCTACGAGCAGTACTTC. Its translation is CASSGDRKAGFRYEQYF.